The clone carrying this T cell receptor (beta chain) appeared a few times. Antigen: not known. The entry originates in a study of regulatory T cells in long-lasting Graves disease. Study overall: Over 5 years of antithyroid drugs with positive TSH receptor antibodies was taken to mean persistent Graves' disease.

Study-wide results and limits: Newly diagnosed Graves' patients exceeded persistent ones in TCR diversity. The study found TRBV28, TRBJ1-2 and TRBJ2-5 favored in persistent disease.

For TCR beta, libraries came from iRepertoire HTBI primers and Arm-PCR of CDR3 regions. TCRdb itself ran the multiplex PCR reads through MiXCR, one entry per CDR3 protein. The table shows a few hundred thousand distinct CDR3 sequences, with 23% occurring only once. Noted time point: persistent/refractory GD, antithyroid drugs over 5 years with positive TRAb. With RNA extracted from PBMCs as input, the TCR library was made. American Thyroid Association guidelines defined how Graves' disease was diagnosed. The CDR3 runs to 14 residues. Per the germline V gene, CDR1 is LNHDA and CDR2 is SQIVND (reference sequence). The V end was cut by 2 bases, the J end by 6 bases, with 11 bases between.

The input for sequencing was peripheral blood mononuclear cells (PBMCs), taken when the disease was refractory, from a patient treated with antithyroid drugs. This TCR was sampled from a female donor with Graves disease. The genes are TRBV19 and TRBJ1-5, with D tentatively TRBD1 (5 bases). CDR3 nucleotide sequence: TGTGCCAGTAGTATACAGGGTTTTCGTCAGCCCCAGCATTTT. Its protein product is CASSIQGFRQPQHF.